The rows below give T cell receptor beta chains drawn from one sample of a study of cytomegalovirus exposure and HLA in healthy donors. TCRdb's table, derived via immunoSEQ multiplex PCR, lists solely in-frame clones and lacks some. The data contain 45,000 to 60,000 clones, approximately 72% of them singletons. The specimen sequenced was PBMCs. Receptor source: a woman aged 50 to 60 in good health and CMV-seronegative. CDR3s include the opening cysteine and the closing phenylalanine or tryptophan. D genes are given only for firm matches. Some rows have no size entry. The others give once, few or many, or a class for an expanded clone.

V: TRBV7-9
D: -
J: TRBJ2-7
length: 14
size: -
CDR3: CASSPEEGAGEQYF
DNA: TGTGCCAGCAGCCCTGAGGAGGGGGCGGGCGAGCAGTACTTC

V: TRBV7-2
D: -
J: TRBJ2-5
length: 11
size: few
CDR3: CASSSEETQYF
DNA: TGTGCCAGCAGTTCTGAGGAGACCCAGTACTTC

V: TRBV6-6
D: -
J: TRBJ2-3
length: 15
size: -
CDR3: CASSPQADSADTQYF
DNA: TGTGCCAGCAGCCCCCAGGCAGACAGTGCAGATACGCAGTATTTT

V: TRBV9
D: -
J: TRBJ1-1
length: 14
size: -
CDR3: CASSPNTLNTEAFF
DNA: TGTGCCAGCAGCCCAAATACTTTGAACACTGAAGCTTTCTTT

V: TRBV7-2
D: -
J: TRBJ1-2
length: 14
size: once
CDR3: CASSSQWGGNGYTF
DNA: TGTGCCAGCAGCTCCCAGTGGGGGGGAAATGGCTACACCTTC

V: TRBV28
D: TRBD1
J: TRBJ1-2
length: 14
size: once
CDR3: CATLTGQALYGYTF
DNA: TGTGCCACCCTAACTGGACAGGCCCTCTATGGCTACACCTTC

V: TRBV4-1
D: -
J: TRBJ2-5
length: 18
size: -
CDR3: CASSQEYLGSGAQETQYF
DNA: TGCGCCAGCAGCCAAGAATATTTGGGTAGCGGAGCTCAAGAGACCCAGTACTTC

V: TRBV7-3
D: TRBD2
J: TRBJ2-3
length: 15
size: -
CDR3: CASSNAGVGTDTQYF
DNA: TGTGCCAGCAGCAATGCGGGAGTAGGGACAGATACGCAGTATTTT

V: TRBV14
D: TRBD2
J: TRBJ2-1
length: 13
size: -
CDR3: CASSLSGGNEQFF
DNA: TGTGCCAGCAGCCTTAGCGGGGGGAATGAGCAGTTCTTC

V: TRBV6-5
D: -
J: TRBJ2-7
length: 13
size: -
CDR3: CASSYSPPGEQYF
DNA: TGTGCCAGCAGTTACTCTCCCCCGGGCGAGCAGTACTTC

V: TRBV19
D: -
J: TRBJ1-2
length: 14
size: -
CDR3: CASSMEGWNYGYTF
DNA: TGTGCCAGTAGTATGGAGGGTTGGAACTATGGCTACACCTTC

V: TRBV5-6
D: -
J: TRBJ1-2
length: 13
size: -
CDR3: CASSLSPICGYTF
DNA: TGTGCCAGCAGCTTGAGCCCGATTTGCGGCTACACCTTC

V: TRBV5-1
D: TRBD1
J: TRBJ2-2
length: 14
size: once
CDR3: CASSPDRATGELFF
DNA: TGCGCCAGCAGCCCGGACAGGGCCACCGGGGAGCTGTTTTTT

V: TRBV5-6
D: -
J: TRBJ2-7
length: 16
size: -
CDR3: CASSLLGRRSSYEQYF
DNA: TGTGCCAGCAGCTTGTTGGGTCGTAGGAGCTCCTACGAGCAGTACTTC

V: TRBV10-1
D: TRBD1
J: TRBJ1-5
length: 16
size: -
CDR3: CASSGDRDRANQPQHF
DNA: TGCGCCAGCAGTGGGGACCGGGACAGGGCGAATCAGCCCCAGCATTTT

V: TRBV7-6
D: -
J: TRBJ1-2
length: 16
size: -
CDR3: CASSLQTGIGSYGYTF
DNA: TGTGCCAGCAGCTTACAAACAGGCATCGGGAGCTATGGCTACACCTTC

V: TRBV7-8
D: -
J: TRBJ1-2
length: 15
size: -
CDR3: CASSFDSSSPYGYTF
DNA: TGTGCCAGCAGCTTCGACAGCTCCAGTCCTTATGGCTACACCTTC

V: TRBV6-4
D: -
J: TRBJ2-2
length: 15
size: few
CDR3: CATLTGQENTGELFF
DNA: TGTGCCACCCTGACCGGCCAGGAAAACACCGGGGAGCTGTTTTTT

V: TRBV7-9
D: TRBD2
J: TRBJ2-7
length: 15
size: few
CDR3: CASSFAGLAGGRQYF
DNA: TGTGCCAGCAGCTTTGCAGGGCTAGCGGGAGGGCGGCAGTACTTC

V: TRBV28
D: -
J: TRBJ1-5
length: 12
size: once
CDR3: CASSLQYQPQHF
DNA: TGTGCCAGCAGTTTACAATATCAGCCCCAGCATTTT

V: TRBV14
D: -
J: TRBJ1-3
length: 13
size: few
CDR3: CASSPGMENTIYF
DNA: TGTGCCAGCAGCCCGGGGATGGAAAACACCATATATTTT

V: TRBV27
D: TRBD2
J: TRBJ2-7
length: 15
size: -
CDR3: CASSPQGLASYEQYF
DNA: TGTGCCAGCAGTCCCCAGGGACTAGCATCCTACGAGCAGTACTTC

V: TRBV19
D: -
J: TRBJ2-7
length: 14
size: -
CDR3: CASRAGTGMGEQYF
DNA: TGTGCCAGTCGCGCCGGCACAGGGATGGGCGAGCAGTACTTC

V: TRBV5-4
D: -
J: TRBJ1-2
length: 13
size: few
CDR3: CASSLDENYGYTF
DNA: TGTGCCAGCAGCTTGGATGAGAACTATGGCTACACCTTC

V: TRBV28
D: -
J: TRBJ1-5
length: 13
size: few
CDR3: CASTLGGNQPQHF
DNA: TGTGCCAGCACCCTCGGGGGGAATCAGCCCCAGCATTTT

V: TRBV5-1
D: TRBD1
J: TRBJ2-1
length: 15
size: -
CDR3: CASSFQGGQGNEQFF
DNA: TGCGCCAGCAGCTTCCAGGGAGGACAGGGCAATGAGCAGTTCTTC